This T cell receptor beta chain was obtained from a study of beta chain features in type 1 diabetes. Study-level information: Examination spanned 100 million to 130 million sorted cells from all samples.

The sample holds a few counts of this clone. Its antigen is not identified. Study-level findings and limits: Shortening that was moderate but significant affected the TCRB CDR3s of Type 1 diabetes patients in all four CD4+ subsets. The study found fewer insertions and more deletions at VDJ junctions in type 1 diabetes patients.

The authors reverse transcribed all of the isolated RNA, so sequencing captured expressed TCRB transcripts. Sequencing was performed with immunoSEQ multiplex PCR; in TCRdb, only in-frame clones are kept and a portion is missing. The table has about 370,000 clones, 8.5% to 10% seen once. Germline V gene sequence: CDR1 MNHEY, CDR2 SMNVEV (reference sequence). J was trimmed by 4 bases and V by 4 bases; bases with no gene match: 3. CDR3 length equals 14 residues. This receptor was taken from a man aged 25 to 40 with type 1 diabetes. The genes are TRBV27 and TRBJ2-2; TRBD1 agrees at 7 bases. The material sequenced was central memory CD4+ T cells from blood. CDR3 sequence (DNA): TGTGCCAGCAGTTCGGGACAGTTCACCGGGGAGCTGTTTTTT. As protein: CASSSGQFTGELFF.